A single sample is the source of the 30 T cell receptor beta chains below, sequenced in a study of blood T cells in healthy people across ages. The second PCR ran about 6 to 12 cycles with a sample-barcoded 5' primer and J-beta primers. TCRdb reprocessed the 5' RACE reads via MiXCR and lists one record per CDR3 protein. Of about 640,000 distinct CDR3 sequences listed, roughly 31% were seen once; the top ten hold around 14%. Source material: blood. The receptors were sampled from a woman aged 80 or older in good health.

The rearrangement joins TRBV20-1 to TRBJ1-1; the D is unclear. Germline V gene sequence: CDR1 DFQATT, CDR2 SNEGSKA (reference sequence). The CDR3 is made up of 14 amino acids. V was pared by 5 bases and J by 3 bases, with 16 bases between. The CDR3 reads CSAPKPGRDTEAFF. The CDR3 nucleotides read TGCAGTGCTCCAAAGCCGGGGAGGGACACTGAAGCTTTCTTT.

This clonotype has ten or more counts. The chain combines TRBV7-8 with TRBJ1-1, with TRBD1 matching 8 bases. This CDR3 has 15 amino acids. Germline V gene lookup returns CDR1 SGHVS and CDR2 FQNEAQ. V dropped 1 base and J dropped 5; count of bases not matched to a gene: 6. Here the CDR3 reads CASSLGVTGGTEAFF. The CDR3 region has the DNA TGTGCCAGCAGCTTAGGAGTTACAGGGGGGACTGAAGCTTTCTTT.

This clonotype has just a few counts. The chain employs TRBV7-9 and TRBJ1-2; 8 bases match TRBD1. The junction had 3 bases not matched to a gene; V was cut back by 2 bases and J by 4 bases. The CDR3 totals 14 residues. Germline values: CDR1 SEHNR, CDR2 FQNEAQ (reference sequence). CDR3 loop: CASSLRGQAYGYTF. In nucleotides, the CDR3 is TGTGCCAGCAGCTTAAGGGGACAGGCCTATGGCTACACCTTC.

The CDR3, as DNA: TGTGCCAGCAGCTCCCACAGAGACGGGCAGCCCCAGCATTTT. Its protein is CASSSHRDGQPQHF. The V and J genes are TRBV7-9 and TRBJ1-5; no reliable D call. Germline CDR1 is SEHNR and CDR2 is FQNEAQ (reference sequence). CDR3 length: 14 amino acids. V gave up 4 bases and J gave up 7 bases, with 14 bases separating them.

The gene calls are TRBV20-1 and TRBJ2-3, with 9 nucleotides matching TRBD2. Germline V gene lookup returns CDR1 DFQATT and CDR2 SNEGSKA (reference sequence). The CDR3 spans 14 residues. The trim removed 8 bases at V and 4 bases at J, leaving 10 bases unmatched. The CDR3 loop reads CSLLSGRLADTQYF. In DNA, the CDR3 is TGCAGTCTTTTAAGCGGGAGGTTGGCAGATACGCAGTATTTT.

In its sample, this clonotype was seen a few times. The chain uses TRBV6-6 and TRBJ2-2; D uncertain. The V end was cut by 6 bases, the J end by 1 base, with 15 bases between. The CDR3 is made up of 16 amino acids. In germline, CDR1 is MNHNY, CDR2 SVGAGI (reference sequence). CDR3 in amino acids: CASRGLKAVNTGELFF. The CDR3 bases are TGTGCCAGCAGAGGATTAAAGGCGGTGAACACCGGGGAGCTGTTTTTT.

This clonotype occurred a few times. For the CDR3, the DNA is TGTGCCAGCAGCACCGGGGCCAGCGTGAACTATGGCTACACCTTC. As protein: CASSTGASVNYGYTF. The chain joins TRBV6-1 to TRBJ1-2, with a possible D match to TRBD1 (5 bases). The CDR3 sequence is 15 residues long. Per germline, CDR1 MNHNS and CDR2 SASEGT. V was trimmed by 6 bases and J by 2 bases, leaving 16 bases between them.

This clonotype was seen many times. The rearrangement uses TRBV5-6 and TRBJ2-7; D unclear. The CDR3 extends over 14 amino acids. The germline gives CDR1 SGHDT, CDR2 YYEEEE. V shed 0 bases and J shed 7 bases, with 14 bases lying between them. The CDR3 coding sequence is TGTGCCAGCAGCTTGGAGGACCGGTCTCAAGAGCAGTACTTC. It codes for CASSLEDRSQEQYF. The entire variable domain, with the rest obtained from reference TRBV5-6 and TRBJ2-7, is as follows: DAGVTQSPTHLIKTRGQQVTLRCSPKSGHDTVSWYQQALGQGPQFIFQYYEEEERQRGNFPDRFSGHQFPNYSSELNVNALLLGDSALYLCASSLEDRSQEQYFGPGTRLTVT.

About this clonotype itself: The junction departs from the called germline gene at one end, perhaps through a read error. V usage is TRBV7-2 and J usage is TRBJ2-3; tentatively, D is TRBD1 or TRBD2 (6 bases each). The CDR3 consists of 15 residues. The germline CDR1 and CDR2 sequences are SGHTA and FQGNSA. The CDR3 DNA reads as TGTGCCAGCAGCGTTACGGGGGCCCGCACAGATACGCGGTATTTT. Translation: CASSVTGARTDTRYF.

This clonotype was counted only a few times. The gene calls are TRBV6-5 and TRBJ1-4; D gene unclear. Trimming cost V 6 bases and J 4 bases, with 12 bases left between them. The CDR3 runs to 14 residues. The germline V gene has CDR1 MNHEY and CDR2 SVGAGI. DNA of the CDR3: TGTGCCAGCAGAGACGGGCAGCTTAATGAAAAACTGTTTTTT. It translates to CASRDGQLNEKLFF.

This clonotype has a count of ten or more. J is TRBJ2-7 and V is TRBV9; D may be TRBD1 or TRBD2 (7 bases each). V lost 5 bases to trimming and J lost 0 bases, with 18 bases between them. Germline assignment: CDR1 SGDLS and CDR2 YYNGEE. This CDR3 is built from 16 residues. The DNA for the CDR3 is TGTGCCAGCAGTCTACGGGGGGACAGTAGCTCCTACGAGCAGTACTTC. This codes for CASSLRGDSSSYEQYF.

In this sample, this clonotype turned up many times. V and J are TRBV11-2 and TRBJ2-1; TRBD1 matches 11 bases. This CDR3 has 15 amino acids. Looked up from germline, CDR1 is SGHAT and CDR2 is FQNNGV. The V and J ends lost 4 bases and 6 bases, in that order; junction bases with no gene match: 5. The chain's CDR3 is CASSWTGGGSNEQFF. The CDR3 coding sequence is TGTGCCAGCAGCTGGACAGGGGGCGGCTCCAATGAGCAGTTCTTC.

This chain links TRBV6-2 or TRBV6-3 with TRBJ2-3; D is unclear. V lost 6 bases and J 1 base, leaving 17 bases between the germline ends. Germline CDR1 is MNHEY and CDR2 is SVGEGT. The CDR3 runs 16 residues. CDR3 protein: CASSNTPIDGTDTQYF. CDR3 sequence (DNA): TGTGCCAGCAGCAACACGCCGATTGATGGCACAGATACGCAGTATTTT.

J is TRBJ2-1 and V is TRBV29-1; D is possibly TRBD2 (5 bases). CDR1 is SQVTM, CDR2 ANQGSEA, per germline. This CDR3 is built from 12 residues. The ends were cut back, 4 bases at V and 8 bases at J, with 12 bases in the middle. CDR3 sequence reads: CSVARDGDEQFF. CDR3 DNA sequence: TGCAGCGTTGCTCGGGATGGGGATGAGCAGTTCTTC.

This clonotype was observed many times. This CDR3 is CASSSRGGAGPRETQYF. The CDR3 DNA follows: TGTGCCAGCAGCTCCCGAGGGGGAGCGGGGCCTCGGGAGACCCAGTACTTC. The V gene is TRBV4-2, the J gene TRBJ2-5; D is perhaps TRBD2 (7 bases). The CDR3 loop spans 17 amino acids. Trimming left V 5 bases short and J 5 bases short, with 24 bases between. Germline CDR1 reads LGHNA; CDR2 reads YNFKEQ.

Concerning this clonotype: Given a much more abundant clone one base away, this may be a read error. This rearrangement joins TRBV5-1 to TRBJ1-2; 12 bases agree with TRBD1. V shed 4 bases, J shed 6 bases, and the junction held 4 bases outside the gene matches. Germline V gene data show CDR1 as SGHRS and CDR2 as YFSETQ. The CDR3 spans 14 residues. Here the CDR3 reads CASSVGTGGDGYTF. The CDR3 DNA reads as TGCGCCAGCAGCGTCGGGACAGGGGGCGATGGCTACACCTTC.

The chain combines TRBV5-6 with TRBJ1-5; D is unclear. The V end was cut by 2 bases, the J end by 9 bases, with 12 bases between. The CDR3 extends over 13 amino acids. Germline V gene lookup returns CDR1 SGHDT and CDR2 YYEEEE. The CDR3 is CASSFGPKGPQHF. The CDR3 DNA follows: TGTGCCAGCAGCTTCGGGCCGAAGGGGCCCCAGCATTTT.

At least ten counts were recorded for this clonotype. The rearrangement uses TRBV6-1 and TRBJ2-7; 7 bases agree with TRBD1. Germline lookup yields CDR1 MNHNS and CDR2 SASEGT. This CDR3 is 14 amino acids long. V was clipped by 8 bases and J by 7 bases; unmatched bases: 14. This chain's CDR3 is CASLPRGPPGEQYF. CDR3 DNA: TGTGCCAGCCTCCCGAGGGGGCCCCCGGGAGAGCAGTACTTC.

The table lists this clonotype with many counts. V gene TRBV10-3 combines with J gene TRBJ2-7; 8 positions match TRBD2. Trimming cost V 3 bases and J 2 bases; bases outside gene matches: 3. Germline lookup yields CDR1 ENHRY and CDR2 SYGVKD. The CDR3 is 14 amino acids. Here the CDR3 DNA reads TGTGCCATCAGTGACAGGCGGGGGGCCTACGAGCAGTACTTC. This encodes CAISDRRGAYEQYF.

This clonotype has just a few counts. A much larger clone sits a single nucleotide away, making a read error possible. V gene TRBV3-1 combines with J gene TRBJ2-1; 12 bases fit TRBD2. Judging by the DNA end, TRBJ2-7 fits better; the J call may be wrong. This CDR3 region has 17 residues. CDR1 is LGHDT and CDR2 is YNNKEL in the germline V gene (reference sequence). CDR3 sequence (DNA): TGTGCCAGCAGCCAGTCCTCTAGCGGGGGGGCCTACAATGAGCAGTACTTC. It codes for CASSQSSSGGAYNEQYF.

Only a few counts were recorded for this clonotype. A junction end diverges from the germline sequence, so it may reflect a read error. This chain uses TRBV20-1 with TRBJ2-1; no firm D call. CDR1 is DFQATT, CDR2 SNEGSKA, per germline (reference sequence). There are 11 residues in the CDR3. Here the CDR3 reads CRARGLTEQFF. The CDR3 coding sequence is TGCAGGGCTAGAGGTTTGACCGAGCAGTTCTTC.

This chain connects TRBV7-6 to TRBJ2-1, with 8 bases lining up with TRBD2. CDR3 size: 15 residues. The J segment lost 6 bases and the V segment lost 1 base, leaving 5 bases of the junction unmatched. Germline V gene data show CDR1 as SGHVS and CDR2 as FNYEAQ. The CDR3 sequence: CASSLGTAGGNEQFF. The CDR3 DNA reads as TGTGCCAGCAGCTTAGGGACTGCGGGGGGCAATGAGCAGTTCTTC. The full variable domain, rest sourced from reference TRBV7-6 and TRBJ2-1, is GAGVSQSPRYKVTKRGQDVALRCDPISGHVSLYWYRQALGQGPEFLTYFNYEAQQDKSGLPNDRFSAERPEGSISTLTIQRTEQRDSAMYRCASSLGTAGGNEQFFGPGTRLTVL.

This clonotype was seen only a few times. Given a much more abundant clone one base away, this may be a read error. The chain has TRBV25-1 and TRBJ1-1; 9 positions match TRBD1. CDR1 and CDR2 from the germline V gene are MGHDK and SYGVNS. The CDR3 has 15 residues. With 4 bases clipped from V and 4 bases from J, the junction kept 7 bases outside the gene matches. The CDR3 DNA follows: TGTGCCAGCAGTGCTCGACAGGGGGGCAGCACTGAAGCTTTCTTT. This gives the protein CASSARQGGSTEAFF.

This clonotype was observed a handful of times. The chain carries TRBV10-3 and TRBJ2-7; D might be TRBD1 (6 bases). CDR1 is ENHRY, CDR2 SYGVKD, per germline. The V end lost 3 bases, the J end lost 4 bases, and 13 bases lay between the germline ends. CDR3 length: 14 amino acids. The CDR3 DNA sequence: TGTGCCATCAGTGATAACAGGGTCGAATACGAGCAGTACTTC. It is translated as CAISDNRVEYEQYF.

This clonotype was counted ten times or more. This chain uses TRBV29-1 with TRBJ2-5, with D possibly matching TRBD1 (6 bases). The CDR3 has 18 amino acids. Germline values: CDR1 SQVTM, CDR2 ANQGSEA. Trimming removed 3 bases at V and 2 bases at J, with 25 bases between. DNA for the CDR3: TGCAGCGTTGATTCGGGATCGGCAGGGGAAGTTTCACAAGAGACCCAGTACTTC. Translating it yields CSVDSGSAGEVSQETQYF.

CDR3 amino acids: CASSYRDSLRGNQPQHF. CDR3 coding DNA: TGTGCCAGCAGTTACCGCGACAGCCTACGTGGCAATCAGCCCCAGCATTTT. This chain joins TRBV6-2 or TRBV6-3 and TRBJ1-5, with D perhaps matching TRBD1 (5 bases). The germline CDR1 and CDR2 sequences are MNHEY and SVGEGT. The CDR3 extends over 17 amino acids. Trimming took off 2 bases at V and 2 bases at J, with 16 bases between the two ends.

Ten or more counts support this clonotype. A much larger clone differs from this one at a single base, so this may be a read error. The CDR3 reads CATALGGRQETQYF. In DNA, the CDR3 is TGTGCCACCGCGTTGGGGGGCCGCCAAGAGACCCAGTACTTC. The V and J genes are TRBV10-3 and TRBJ2-5, with D perhaps being TRBD1 or TRBD2 (6 bases each). Trimming pared 10 bases from V and 1 base from J, leaving 16 bases between. Germline values: CDR1 ENHRY, CDR2 SYGVKD. CDR3 size: 14 residues.

This clonotype was observed at least ten times. V gene TRBV5-5 combines with J gene TRBJ2-1; 11 bases map to TRBD1. The CDR3 extends over 17 amino acids. Trimming cost V 0 bases and J 6 bases; bases outside gene matches: 8. The germline V gene has CDR1 SGHKS and CDR2 YYEKEE (reference sequence). In DNA, the CDR3 is TGTGCCAGCAGCTTGGCCGGTAGGACAGGGGGCCTCAATGAGCAGTTCTTC. Translated, it gives CASSLAGRTGGLNEQFF.

This clonotype was seen more than once but under ten times. This clone may be a read error of a much larger clone one base away. The rearrangement links TRBV5-1 to TRBJ2-4; a possible D gene is TRBD1 (6 bases). Trimming left V 5 bases short and J 13 bases short, with 31 bases between. CDR3 length: 17 residues. Looked up from germline, CDR1 is SGHRS and CDR2 is YFSETQ. This CDR3 reads CASRRDVGTLTYNEQYF. DNA for the CDR3: TGCGCCAGCAGGCGAGACGTTGGGACACTCACGTACAATGAGCAGTACTTC.

This chain connects TRBV5-1 to TRBJ2-7, with D perhaps TRBD2 (5 bases). The last part of the DNA fits TRBJ2-5 better; the J call may be wrong. The V gene's germline CDR1 is SGHRS and CDR2 YFSETQ. The CDR3 runs 13 residues. The DNA of the CDR3 is TGCGCCAGCAGCTTACGGGGTACGGAGACCCAGTACTTC. The encoded protein is CASSLRGTETQYF.